This entry concerns a single TCR beta chain. Its specificity is unknown. Investigators spread the genomic DNA of each subset evenly over several immunoSEQ plates. Assay: immunoSEQ multiplex PCR; the TCRdb copy retains only in-frame clones and omits some. The sample holds some 2,500,000 clones, roughly 93% seen once. Participating donors were healthy, HIV-negative adults free of recent acute infections or vaccinations. The CDR3 is made up of 16 amino acids. Germline loops: CDR1 LGHNA, CDR2 YSLEER. The trim removed 4 bases at V and 7 bases at J, leaving 11 bases unmatched. This sample is drawn from a study of shared clonotypes between healthy human individuals. In the study overall: Each donor's CD8 memory used one plate, CD8 naive two, each CD4 subset three.

Study outcomes and limitations: Relative to memory subsets, naive subsets generally showed larger estimated richness.

The specimen sequenced was naive CD4+ T cells from PBMCs. As for subset: CD45RA+ positively selected. The TCR originated in a young man in good health. Some clones in this sample may be carry-over from other donors' samples. This chain uses TRBV4-3 with TRBJ2-7; 12 positions match TRBD1. For the CDR3, the DNA is TGCGCCAGCAGCCTCATCCCGGGACAGGGGGCGCGGGAGCAGTACTTC. Protein: CASSLIPGQGAREQYF.